Listed below are T cell receptor beta chains from one sample, sequenced in a study of shared clonotypes between healthy human individuals. The assay was immunoSEQ multiplex PCR, and TCRdb's table has in-frame clones only and misses some. The table has a few hundred thousand clones, around 80% seen once. Material: PBMCs. The receptors stem from a woman aged 40 to 55 in good health. Some clones in this sample may be carry-over from other donors' samples. The CDR3 runs from the conserved cysteine through the conserved F or W. Each record gives: D gene, clone size, V gene, J gene, CDR3 DNA, CDR3 protein. The D gene is left open where the match is weak. A row's size may be missing; if present it is once, few, many or a size class.

>NA|once|TRBV6-1|TRBJ1-2
TGTGCCAGCAGTGCCCGGGCCCTCCAAAGGGTTGGCTACACCTTC
CASSARALQRVGYTF
>NA|NA|TRBV11-3|TRBJ2-3
TGTGCCAGCAGCTCGCGGGACACATCCGTAGATACGCAGTATTTT
CASSSRDTSVDTQYF
>NA|NA|TRBV10-3|TRBJ1-2
TGTGCCATCGGAGAGGGAGCTAACTATGGCTACACCTTC
CAIGEGANYGYTF
>TRBD1|many|TRBV5-1|TRBJ2-1
TGCGCCAGCAGCCCAGACAGGGCCGACAATGAGCAGTTCTTC
CASSPDRADNEQFF
>TRBD2|NA|TRBV6-5|TRBJ2-7
TGTGCCAGCAGTACCTGGACTAGCGGTTCCTACGAGCAGTACTTC
CASSTWTSGSYEQYF
>NA|few|TRBV2|TRBJ2-1
TGTGCCAGCAGGCGGAGGCTCTCCTACAATGAGCAGTTCTTC
CASRRRLSYNEQFF
>NA|NA|TRBV6-4|TRBJ2-7
TGTGCCAGCAGTGACTCACCGGGACTCAGCTACGAGCAGTACTTC
CASSDSPGLSYEQYF
>TRBD2|NA|TRBV6-1|TRBJ2-1
TGTGCCAGCACCTTGACTAGCGGGAGTGAAAAAGGGCAGTTCTTC
CASTLTSGSEKGQFF
>NA|NA|TRBV11-2|TRBJ1-4
TGTGCCAGCAGCTTAGATGGCGGGGGGTTAACGAATGAAAAACTGTTTTTT
CASSLDGGGLTNEKLFF
>TRBD1|NA|TRBV7-9|TRBJ1-2
TGTGCCAGCAGCTTTGGTATCGGGACAGGGGGCTACACCTTC
CASSFGIGTGGYTF
>NA|many|TRBV28|TRBJ1-1
TGTGCCAGCAGTCCCGCCCGGGGTGGGATGGCTGAAGCTTTCTTT
CASSPARGGMAEAFF
>TRBD1|many|TRBV29-1|TRBJ1-5
TGCAGCGTCCGGACAGGGGATAGCAATCAGCCCCAGCATTTT
CSVRTGDSNQPQHF
>TRBD1|once|TRBV5-5|TRBJ2-1
TGTGCCAGCAGCATCCGGGACAGGCTATACAATGAGCAGTTCTTC
CASSIRDRLYNEQFF
>TRBD2|few|TRBV11-1|TRBJ2-5
TGTGCCAGCAGCAAAACGACTAGCGGGGTCCAAGAGACCCAGTACTTC
CASSKTTSGVQETQYF
>NA|few|TRBV7-9|TRBJ1-2
TGTGCCAGCAGCTCCCTCTATGGCTACACCTTC
CASSSLYGYTF
>TRBD1|once|TRBV30|TRBJ1-4
TGTGCCTGGACAGGGGGTGCAACTAATGAAAAACTGTTTTTT
CAWTGGATNEKLFF
>NA|NA|TRBV19|TRBJ2-6
TGTGCCAGTACTTGGGACTCTGGGGCCAACGTCCTGACTTTC
CASTWDSGANVLTF
>NA|NA|TRBV19|TRBJ1-2
TGTGCCAGTAGTAGAGCCTCGACGGACAGCTATGGCTACACCTTC
CASSRASTDSYGYTF
>NA|NA|TRBV7-3|TRBJ2-3
TGTGCCAGCAGCTTAACCCCTAGCACAGATACGCAGTATTTT
CASSLTPSTDTQYF
>NA|NA|TRBV6-6|TRBJ2-7
TGTGCCAGCAGTTTGTCCAGGGCCACCTACGAGCAGTACTTC
CASSLSRATYEQYF
>TRBD1|once|TRBV10-2|TRBJ2-7
TGCGCCAGCAGAGGGACAGGCAGCTCCTACGAGCAGTACTTC
CASRGTGSSYEQYF
>TRBD1|NA|TRBV5-1|TRBJ2-1
TGCGCCAGTCGACAGGGGGTTGCCAGCTCCTACAATGAGCAGTTCTTC
CASRQGVASSYNEQFF
>NA|many|TRBV27|TRBJ2-7
TGTGCCAGCAGTTTATCTGGCTACCCAGACCTTTACGAGCAGTACTTC
CASSLSGYPDLYEQYF
>NA|few|TRBV5-1|TRBJ2-6
TGCGCCAGCAGCACCGGACACTCTGGGGCCAACGTCCTGACTTTC
CASSTGHSGANVLTF
>NA|NA|TRBV5-6|TRBJ1-5
TGTGCCAGCAGCACCTTAAGACAGTATAGCAATCAGCCCCAGCATTTT
CASSTLRQYSNQPQHF
>TRBD1|NA|TRBV27|TRBJ2-1
TGTGCCAGCGCCGAACAGGGGTTTGTTATCAATGAGCAGTTCTTC
CASAEQGFVINEQFF
>NA|NA|TRBV5-8|TRBJ1-1
TGTGCCAGCAGGGCGGGACACGTGAACACTGAAGCTTTCTTT
CASRAGHVNTEAFF
>NA|NA|TRBV5-4|TRBJ1-5
TGTGCCAGCAGCCTCGGCGGGGCTGAGCCCCAGCATTTT
CASSLGGAEPQHF
>TRBD2|NA|TRBV7-9|TRBJ2-3
TGTGCCAGCAGCTTAGTCACTAGCGGGTATACAGATACGCAGTATTTT
CASSLVTSGYTDTQYF
>TRBD1|NA|TRBV5-4|TRBJ2-2
TGTGCCAGCAGCTTGGCCCAGGGGGCGAACACCGGGGAGCTGTTTTTT
CASSLAQGANTGELFF
>TRBD2|NA|TRBV28|TRBJ2-1
TGTGCCAGCAGTTCAGGGACTAGCGAGCAGTTCTTC
CASSSGTSEQFF
>NA|once|TRBV2|TRBJ1-5
TGTGCCAGCATGCGGGACGGGAATCAGCCCCAGCATTTT
CASMRDGNQPQHF
>NA|NA|TRBV5-1|TRBJ2-5
TGCGCCAGCAGCTTGGTTCTGGCGGGATTGGAGACCCAGTACTTC
CASSLVLAGLETQYF